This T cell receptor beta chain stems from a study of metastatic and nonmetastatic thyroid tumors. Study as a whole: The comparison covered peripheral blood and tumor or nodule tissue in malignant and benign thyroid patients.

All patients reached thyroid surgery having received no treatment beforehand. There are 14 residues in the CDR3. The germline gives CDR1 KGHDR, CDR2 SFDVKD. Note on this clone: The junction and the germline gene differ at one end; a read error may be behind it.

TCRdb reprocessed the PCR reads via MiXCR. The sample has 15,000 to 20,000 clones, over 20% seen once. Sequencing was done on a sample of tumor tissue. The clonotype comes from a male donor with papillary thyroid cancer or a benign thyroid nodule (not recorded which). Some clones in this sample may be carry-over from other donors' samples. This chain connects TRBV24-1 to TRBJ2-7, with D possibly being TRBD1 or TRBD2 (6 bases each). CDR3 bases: TGTGCCACCAGTGCCCCGGTGGGGGGCCACGAGCAGTTGTTC. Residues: CATSAPVGGHEQLF.